The 2 T cell receptor beta chains below come from one sample, sequenced in a study of Ad26.COV2.S vaccination and SARS-CoV-2 variants. Sequenced by immunoSEQ multiplex PCR; TCRdb stores in-frame clones only, minus some. Counted here are some 420,000 clones, roughly 90% occurring once; the ten biggest clones make up 3.6%. Treatment in this sample: 19 received Ad26.COV2.S at low or high dose, single or two shots; 5 received placebo; per-sample allocation not given. Repertoires come from day 63 after the first vaccine or placebo injection. The material was peripheral blood, obtained in a trial of Ad26.COV2.S vaccine versus placebo. These receptors originate from a person between 18 and 60 years old who received the Ad26.COV2.S COVID-19 vaccine or a placebo.

The chain recombines TRBV7-2 with TRBJ2-7; TRBD1 agrees at 11 bases. Trimming at V came to 6 bases and at J to 2 bases, leaving 6 bases not matched to a gene. The length of the CDR3 is 15 residues. Per germline, CDR1 SGHTA and CDR2 FQGNSA. The CDR3 DNA follows: TGTGCCAGCAGTTTTCCGGGACAGGGGGCCTACGAGCAGTACTTC. Amino acids: CASSFPGQGAYEQYF.

The chain uses TRBV6-6 and TRBJ2-2; D gene unclear. Trimming stripped 5 bases from V and 3 bases from J, with 19 bases between. The CDR3 has 17 residues. Germline CDR1 MNHNY, CDR2 SVGAGI (reference sequence). The CDR3 region has the DNA TGTGCCAGCAGTCCCCTCTGGTACAGAAGGGACACCGGGGAGCTGTTTTTT. Amino acids: CASSPLWYRRDTGELFF.